This T cell receptor beta chain was sequenced in a study of T cell repertoires in cytomegalovirus infection. Study-level background: Evidence of both CMV infection and a matching HLA type came from public TCR beta signatures.

This clonotype was recorded at least ten times. Its matching antigen is unknown. TCRdb reanalysed the reads using MiXCR and keeps one entry per CDR3 protein. The sample lists over 100,000 distinct CDR3 sequences, 16% seen once, with 6.5% to 9.5% in the top ten. Findings and caveats of the study: Clonotypes of TCR beta that were HLA-C-restricted and CMV-specific dominated the ex vivo response. CMV carriers with the relevant HLA were identified by cumulative public TCR beta family frequency.

This CDR3 is built from 15 residues. V was pared by 5 bases and J by 7 bases, with 8 bases of the junction left unmatched. Germline assignment: CDR1 SGHVS and CDR2 FQNEAQ. The sequence derives from a human donor in good health (CMV status not recorded). Some clones in this sample may be carry-over from other donors' samples. The sample consisted of PBMCs. J is TRBJ1-4 and V is TRBV7-8, with 9 bases identical to TRBD1. In DNA form, the CDR3 reads TGTGCCAGCAGCCGAAACGACAGGGGGGGTGAAAAACTGTTTTTT. Translating it yields CASSRNDRGGEKLFF.